This T cell receptor (beta chain) was observed in a study of CD8 T cells in ankylosing spondylitis. TCRdb re-called the 5' RACE reads with MiXCR, one entry per CDR3 protein. The sample contains about 440,000 distinct CDR3 sequences, 15% to 20% of which appear only once. Note on this clonotype: The antigen remains undetermined.

Findings of the study overall: In ankylosing spondylitis blood, a motif of roughly eight highly homologous TCR beta variants appeared characteristic.

The clonotype was recovered from a male donor with ankylosing spondylitis. The sequenced sample was blood, either unsorted or a sorted T cell fraction (not recorded which).

CDR3 amino acids: CSARRGGYNEQFF. The CDR3 DNA reads as TGCAGTGCTAGGCGCGGGGGCTACAATGAGCAGTTCTTC. This sequence joins TRBV20-1 and TRBJ2-1, with 7 bases that match TRBD2. This CDR3 spans 13 amino acids. Trimming took 3 bases from V and 3 from J; bases not matched to a gene: 2. Per germline, CDR1 DFQATT and CDR2 SNEGSKA (reference sequence).